This T cell receptor beta chain was captured in a study of OX40 agonist ivuxolimab in advanced cancers. With regard to the full study: Ivuxolimab was a fully human IgG2 agonistic monoclonal antibody targeting the costimulatory receptor OX40 (CD134). Intravenous ivuxolimab was administered to patients every 2 weeks at six dose levels: 0.01, 0.1, 0.3, 1.5, 3 and 10 mg/kg. Of the approximately 54 dose-escalation patients, hepatocellular carcinoma was present in roughly 19, melanoma in roughly 15, renal cell carcinoma in 9 and head and neck cancer in 9. In the dose-escalation cohort, around four fifths of patients were male, and the mean age was 60 years with a range of roughly 23 to 79. Prior anti-PD-1, anti-PD-L1 or anti-CTLA-4 therapy was permitted, and approximately 40% of dose-escalation patients had received checkpoint inhibitors. Three dose-escalation patients achieved partial responses, one with hepatocellular carcinoma and two with cutaneous melanoma. The purpose of peripheral TCRbeta sequencing was to test whether ivuxolimab changed TCR sequence diversity and led to clonal T-cell expansion. The paper reports the monotherapy dose-escalation portion (N = 52 patients) of the phase I ivuxolimab trial.

Including cysteine and phenylalanine, the CDR3 has 16 amino acids. Of all the DNA, just the CDR3 is kept, 48 bases in frame from base 1. Relative to germline, V is missing 0 bases and J is missing 2 bases, with 6 bases of the junction outside any gene match. The germline V gene encodes CDR1 MNHEY and CDR2 SVGAGI. As concerns this clone: Its antigen remains undetermined. Within one base of it there is no much larger clone, and no base qualities were kept.

To sequence the TCRbeta CDR3 region, genomic DNA was isolated from the sorted cells. The immunoSEQ Assay was used to sequence the TCRbeta CDR3 regions. Not all clones reach the TCRdb copy of this immuneACCESS table, which keeps in-frame sequences only. Checked studies attribute under half of the gap to unresolved V genes and leave the rest unexplained. Counted in this sample were tens of thousands of clones; around 88% of them appeared once. About 0.63% of the sample rests with the top ten. General conclusions and limits of the study: In the 0.1-3.0 mg/kg groups, partial responders were among the patients with the lowest normalized peripheral clonal expansion, particularly in CD8+ T cells. Low levels of normalized T-cell clonal expansion were also seen in some patients who did not respond. The antigen specificity of the clonally expanded peripheral T cells was not determined. At doses of 0.1 to 3.0 mg/kg, clonal expansion of both CD4+ and CD8+ blood T cells was observed from baseline to week 6. After ivuxolimab, more expanded clones were found on average in CD8+ T cells than in CD4+ T cells.

Patients with autoimmune disease history or receiving systemic immunosuppression were excluded from the trial. Peripheral blood for TCR sequencing was collected from all dose cohorts at baseline, on cycle 4 day 1, and on cycle 7 day 1. The samples were taken from a phase I, first-in-human, multicenter, open-label dose-escalation trial of ivuxolimab. The trial enrolled adults with locally advanced or metastatic head and neck squamous cell, hepatocellular, melanoma or renal cell carcinoma. Before TCR sequencing, CD4+ T cells and CD8+ T cells from peripheral blood were sorted into separate populations.

The sequence joins TRBV6-5 to TRBJ2-5; 7 of the junction bases match TRBD1. The clonotype was recovered from an adult with an advanced solid tumor such as melanoma, head and neck, liver or kidney cancer. The sample here was CD4+ or CD8+ T cells sorted from blood, taken in a trial of the OX40 agonist ivuxolimab. CDR3 reads: CASSYSLGGGQETQYF. The DNA reads TGTGCCAGCAGTTACTCGCTAGGGGGCGGACAAGAGACCCAGTACTTC.